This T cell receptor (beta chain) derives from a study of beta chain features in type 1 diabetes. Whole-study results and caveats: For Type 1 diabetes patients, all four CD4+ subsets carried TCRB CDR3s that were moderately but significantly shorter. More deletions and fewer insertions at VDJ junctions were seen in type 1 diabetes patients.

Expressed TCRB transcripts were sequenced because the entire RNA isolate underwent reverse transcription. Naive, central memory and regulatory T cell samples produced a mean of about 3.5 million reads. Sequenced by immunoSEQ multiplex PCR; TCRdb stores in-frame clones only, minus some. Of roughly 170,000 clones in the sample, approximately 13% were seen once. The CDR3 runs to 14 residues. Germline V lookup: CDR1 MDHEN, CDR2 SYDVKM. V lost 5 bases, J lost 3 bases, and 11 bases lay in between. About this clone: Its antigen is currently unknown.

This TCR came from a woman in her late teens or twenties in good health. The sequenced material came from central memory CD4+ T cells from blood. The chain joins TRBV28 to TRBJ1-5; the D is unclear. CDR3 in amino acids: CASSPRVSNQPQHF. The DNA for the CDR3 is TGTGCCAGCAGTCCAAGAGTATCCAATCAGCCCCAGCATTTT.